The 6 T cell receptor beta chains presented below share a single source sample, sequenced in a study of cytotoxic CD8 clonotypes in ibrutinib-treated CLL (dated by TCRdb to the early 2020s). In the paper's terms, the time point label means: progressive disease on ibrutinib. Library preparation employed the immunoSEQ multiplex PCR assay. TCRdb mirrors the immuneACCESS table, restricted to in-frame sequences. Some clones are absent from its copies; in checked studies, under half trace to an unresolved V gene, and the reason for the others is unknown. The sample profile shows about 60,000 clones; roughly 54% of them were found once. The top ten clonotypes cover around 25% of the sample. The source was PBMCs, collected at disease progression, from a patient treated with ibrutinib. The receptors shown here come from a human donor with chronic lymphocytic leukemia.

The sample holds a few counts of this clone. J is TRBJ1-5 and V is TRBV27, with 10 nucleotides matching TRBD1. Losses at the gene ends were 7 bases for V and 2 bases for J; bases not matched to a gene: 11. CDR1 is MNHEY and CDR2 is SMNVEV in the germline V gene (reference sequence). The CDR3 runs to 17 residues. The CDR3 loop is CASKGKSGTGGNQPQHF. The CDR3 DNA sequence: TGTGCCAGCAAGGGTAAAAGCGGGACAGGGGGCAATCAGCCCCAGCATTTT.

The V and J genes are TRBV21-1 and TRBJ2-5; the D call in the table, TRBD2, was not verified against the DNA. TRBV21-1 constitutes a pseudogene. This CDR3 has 13 residues. The CDR3 protein is CASSRGEGETQYF. CDR3 DNA sequence: TGTGCCAGCAGCCGCGGCGAAGGAGAGACCCAGTACTTC.

V usage is TRBV14 and J usage is TRBJ2-7; D gene ambiguous. The CDR3 is made up of 14 amino acids. Germline lookup yields CDR1 SGHDN and CDR2 FVKESK. V dropped 1 base and J dropped 2 bases, with 9 bases sitting between them. The CDR3 region has the DNA TGTGCCAGCAGCCAAGTTGGCAGTACCTACGAGCAGTACTTC. Encoded protein: CASSQVGSTYEQYF.

In this sample, this clone turned up many times. The chain is built from TRBV19 and TRBJ2-3; TRBD2 agrees at 8 bases. The CDR3 consists of 15 residues. V shed 5 bases and J 2 bases; nucleotides not matched to a gene: 6. Germline V gene sequence: CDR1 LNHDA, CDR2 SQIVND (reference sequence). Here the CDR3 reads CASSFGTRLTDTQYF. As DNA, the CDR3 is TGTGCCAGTAGTTTCGGGACTAGGCTCACAGATACGCAGTATTTT.

This clone was counted once. This sequence joins TRBV5-1 and TRBJ1-2; a weak D match, TRBD1 (5 bases). The CDR3 is made up of 16 amino acids. V was trimmed by 0 bases and J by 7 bases, leaving 19 bases between them. Germline CDR1 is SGHRS and CDR2 is YFSETQ. The CDR3 loop is CASSLGQGAAAGGYTF. In DNA form, the CDR3 reads TGCGCCAGCAGCTTGGGGCAGGGCGCAGCTGCGGGTGGCTACACCTTC.

The V call is TRBV11-1, the J call TRBJ2-3; D is uncertain. This CDR3 spans 13 amino acids. Trimming removed 0 bases from V and 7 bases from J, with 8 bases in between. Germline loops: CDR1 SGHAT, CDR2 FQDESV (reference sequence). As DNA, the CDR3 is TGTGCCAGCAGCTTAGCGAGTCAAAATACGCAGTATTTT. This translates into CASSLASQNTQYF.